This T cell receptor (beta chain) was identified during a study of blood T cells in healthy people across ages. Germline loops: CDR1 MDHEN, CDR2 SYDVKM. The CDR3 covers 20 residues. V trimming: 6 bases; J trimming: 0 bases; junction bases outside the gene matches: 19. The use of a sample-barcoded 5' primer and a J-beta primer mix characterized a second PCR of about 7 to 12 cycles. One entry per CDR3 protein, called by TCRdb with MiXCR from the 5' RACE reads. This sample carries approximately 730,000 distinct CDR3 sequences, 53% of them seen once, and the ten largest clones take around 40%. Sequencing was carried out using blood. This TCR derives from a man aged 80 or over in good health. The chain has TRBV28 and TRBJ2-4, with 8 bases fitting TRBD1. The CDR3 reads CASSQFLGTGPQLAKNIQYF. The CDR3 coding sequence is TGTGCCAGCAGCCAATTCCTCGGGACAGGCCCGCAACTAGCCAAAAACATTCAGTACTTC.